The clone carrying this T cell receptor (beta chain) was observed a single time. No antigen is known for it. The source of the sample is a study of somatic mutations in cytotoxic T cells in rheumatoid arthritis. Study overall: Certain V beta antibody-stained T-cell populations, V beta1+ cells sequenced for TCRB among them, were flow-sorted to nearly 100% purity. Study-level points and caveats: Rising age went with increasing CD8+ clonality in rheumatoid arthritis patients; healthy controls showed no such increase.

The germline V gene encodes CDR1 LNHDA and CDR2 SQIVND (reference sequence). The V gene end was trimmed by 4 bases and the J gene end by 5 bases; junction bases not matched to a gene: 1. The CDR3 sequence is 13 residues long. Generated by immunoSEQ multiplex PCR, the TCRdb table keeps only in-frame clones and is missing some. The profile shows about 15,000 clones, about four fifths of them singletons. The V gene is TRBV19, the J gene TRBJ2-2; 7 bases match TRBD1. This clonotype was sampled from an adult with rheumatoid arthritis. The sequenced material came from CD8+ T cells sorted from blood. CDR3 protein: CASSRQGTGELFF. In DNA, the CDR3 is TGTGCCAGTAGTAGACAGGGAACCGGGGAGCTGTTTTTT.